Sequencing of this TCR beta chain was carried out in a study of shared clonotypes between healthy human individuals. General study points: Among the subsets, naive ones generally showed larger estimated richness than memory ones. Only blood samples were collected, and tissue repertoires likely differ.

Concerning this clone: As yet, its antigen is unknown.

V dropped 7 bases and J dropped 5 bases, with 11 bases sitting between them. The CDR3 has 12 residues. CDR1 and CDR2 from the germline V gene are SNHLY and FYNNEI. Sequenced by immunoSEQ multiplex PCR; TCRdb stores in-frame clones only, minus some. The sample includes about 660,000 clones, 74% of them seen just once. The chain combines TRBV2 with TRBJ2-5, with D maybe TRBD2 (5 bases). Sequencing used memory CD4+ T cells sorted from blood. Subset described: CD45RA-negative fraction. The clonotype originates from a woman in her 30s in good health. The chain's CDR3 is CASKRAGETQYF. In DNA form, the CDR3 reads TGTGCCAGCAAGAGGGCCGGGGAGACCCAGTACTTC.